This record concerns one T cell receptor beta chain sequence. Antigen unknown. These data originate in a study of cytomegalovirus exposure and HLA in healthy donors. This CDR3 has 16 amino acids. Germline loops: CDR1 SQVTM, CDR2 ANQGSEA. Trimming at V came to 6 bases and at J to 0 bases, leaving 9 bases not matched to a gene. Study results and limitations: Usually a TCR sequence was rare, but some public TCRs were found in many donors. Several top significant clusters appeared, in a later analysis, to be linked to common viral pathogens.

Primers: 60 Vbeta forward and 13 Jbeta reverse. TCRdb's table, derived via immunoSEQ multiplex PCR, lists solely in-frame clones and lacks some. The sample holds 95,000 to 100,000 clones, around 77% seen once. The TCR originated in a female donor in good health and CMV-seronegative. Sequenced input: PBMCs. The gene calls are TRBV29-1 and TRBJ2-2; 8 nucleotides line up with TRBD1. The CDR3 reads CSVTDRALPNTGELFF. The CDR3 DNA reads as TGCAGCGTAACGGACAGGGCCCTCCCGAACACCGGGGAGCTGTTTTTT.